The sequence of this T cell receptor (beta chain) was determined in a study of CD8+ T cells in alopecia areata. Findings and limits, study-wide: Clonality was higher in lesional than normal scalp, especially in alopecia totalis/universalis. Scalp clonality and expanded CD8+ clones among the top 100 showed significant decreases with tofacitinib. Just one nonresponder means the tie between baseline CD8+ expansion and response stays uncertain. Scalp specimens additionally yield sequences from normal skin's resident alphabeta T cells.

Specified treatment: oral pan-JAK inhibitor, 5-10 mg twice daily. A remark on this clone: Its antigen is not identified.

The authors extracted RNA and reverse transcribed it into cDNA as the sequencing template. Profiling relied on immunoSEQ multiplex PCR, and the TCRdb table lists in-frame clones only, not all of them. The sample lists 150,000 to 200,000 clones, about three fifths occurring once. This CDR3 has 11 residues. The germline V gene encodes CDR1 GTSNPN and CDR2 SVGIG (reference sequence). The V end was cut by 7 bases, the J end by 2 bases, with 6 bases between. The sequencing used CD4+ T cells sorted from blood, collected between weeks 55 and 65, from a patient treated with tofacitinib. V and J are TRBV30 and TRBJ2-4, with D uncertain. This TCR came from a human donor with alopecia areata. In nucleotides, the CDR3 is TGTGCCTCAACAACCAAAAACATTCAGTACTTC. This sequence encodes CASTTKNIQYF.